This T cell receptor (beta chain) was documented in a study of shared clonotypes between healthy human individuals. There were only Caucasian adults among the donors, and all lived in Nashville, Tennessee. The CDR3 totals 16 residues. V gave up 0 bases and J gave up 5 bases; unmatched junction bases: 6. The germline CDR1 and CDR2 sequences are SGHRS and YFSETQ. The data were produced by immunoSEQ multiplex PCR, yet TCRdb's version contains in-frame clones alone and is incomplete. In the table there are 2 million to 2.5 million clones, less than 95% of which are singletons. The gene calls are TRBV5-1 and TRBJ2-1, with 9 nucleotides matching TRBD2. Sequencing was performed on naive CD4+ T cells from PBMCs. Subset indicated: CD45RA+ positively selected. This clonotype originated in a young man in good health. Some clones in this sample may be carry-over from other donors' samples. CDR3 DNA: TGCGCCAGCAGCTTGGGCCGCGGGAGGGCCCACAATGAGCAGTTCTTC. It is translated as CASSLGRGRAHNEQFF. Together with reference TRBV5-1 and TRBJ2-1, the CDR3 gives the full variable domain: KAGVTQTPRYLIKTRGQQVTLSCSPISGHRSVSWYQQTPGQGLQFLFEYFSETQRNKGNFPGRFSGRQFSNSRSEMNVSTLELGDSALYLCASSLGRGRAHNEQFFGPGTRLTVL.